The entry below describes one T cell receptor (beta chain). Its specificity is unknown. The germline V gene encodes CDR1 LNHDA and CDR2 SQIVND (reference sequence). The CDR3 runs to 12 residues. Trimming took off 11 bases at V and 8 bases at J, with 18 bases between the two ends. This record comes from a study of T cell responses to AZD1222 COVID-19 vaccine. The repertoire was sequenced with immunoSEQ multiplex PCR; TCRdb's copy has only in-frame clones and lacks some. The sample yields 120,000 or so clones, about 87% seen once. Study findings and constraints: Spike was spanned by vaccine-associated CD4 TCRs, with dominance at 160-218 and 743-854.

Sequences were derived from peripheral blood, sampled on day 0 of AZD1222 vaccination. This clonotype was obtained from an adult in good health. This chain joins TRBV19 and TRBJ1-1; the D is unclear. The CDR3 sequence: CASQGRPSEAFF. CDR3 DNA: TGTGCCTCCCAAGGCAGGCCCTCAGAAGCTTTCTTT.